This T cell receptor (beta chain) was captured by sequencing in a study of blood T cell repertoires in COVID-19 (dated by TCRdb to 2020 to 2021). Background on the whole study: Collaborator samples came from the United States, Italy and Spain and covered acute and convalescent phases of COVID-19. The prospective study material was composed of cDNA or gDNA derived from T cells, B-cell-depleted T cells, or PBMCs. The dataset comprised deeply sampled blood TCRbeta repertoires from subjects exposed to, actively infected with, or recovered from COVID-19. The repertoires were released in a freely available public database meant as a resource for research on the immune response to SARS-CoV-2. Samples came from the ongoing ImmuneRACE study (first 160 participants) plus 1,254 subjects from 6 global collaborators. The sample metadata nearly always contained a de-identified subject ID, COVID-19 status, age in years and sex. HLA class I and class II types, where available, came from metadata supplied by the sample provider rather than from assay-based typing. Points the paper makes about the study in general: The quantity of clinical and demographic metadata differed by source and by participant and was supplied without curation.

Turning to this clone: Its antigen remains undetermined. No much larger clone is present one base from it, and per-base qualities are unavailable.

The CDR3 holds 16 amino acids from the cysteine to the phenylalanine. Of all the DNA, just the CDR3 is kept, 48 bases in frame from base 1. Reading the germline V gene gives CDR1 SQVTM and CDR2 ANQGSEA. Relative to germline, V is missing 4 bases and J is missing 0 bases, with 9 bases of the junction outside any gene match. The immunoSEQ Assay, a bias-controlled multiplex PCR, was used to amplify TCRbeta CDR3 regions from genomic DNA. Per the source publication's procedure: The number of nucleated cells in each sample was estimated by amplification of reference gene primers within the assay. Sequence reads were collapsed and filtered to measure the absolute abundance of every unique TCRbeta CDR3 rearrangement. For each sample, productive Simpson clonality was calculated as the square root of Simpson's diversity index across productive rearrangements. TCRdb obtained this table from immuneACCESS and retained in-frame rearrangements with V and J assigned. These tables miss some clones; where compared with another copy, unresolved V genes account for less than half of the shortfall, and the remainder is unexplained. The V and J calls and clone size are taken from that table; D and trimming were inferred from the DNA. This sample gives over 200,000 clones in total; more than 75% of them show up just once. The ten largest clones add up to approximately 9.8% of the sample.

Another Seattle source contributed samples from volunteer blood donors who had recovered from COVID-19. Collaborating institutions collected whole blood in K2EDTA tubes following their own protocols. Collaborator samples were shipped for TCRbeta analysis as frozen whole blood, isolated PBMCs, or DNA extracted from either sample type. This receptor was taken from a man in his forties who had recovered from COVID-19. The sequencing sample was made of peripheral blood. Recombination joined TRBV29-1 with TRBJ2-1, and 7 bases in between align with TRBD2. The DNA is TGCAGCGTTGTGGGGAGCGGGACTCTCTCCTACAATGAGCAGTTCTTC. This yields the protein CSVVGSGTLSYNEQFF.